The 15 T cell receptor beta chains below were found in one sample sequenced in a study of OX40 agonist ivuxolimab in advanced cancers. Profiling relied on immunoSEQ multiplex PCR, and the TCRdb table lists in-frame clones only, not all of them. This sample has 85,000 to 90,000 clones; more than 85% occur once, and the top ten carry approximately 1.2%. The sample was CD4+ or CD8+ T cells sorted from blood, taken in a trial of the OX40 agonist ivuxolimab. The receptors stem from an adult with an advanced solid tumor such as melanoma, head and neck, liver or kidney cancer.

The V call is TRBV7-2, the J call TRBJ2-1, with a weak D call TRBD2 (7 bases). Germline V CDR1 and CDR2: SGHTA, FQGNSA. CDR3 size: 15 residues. V gave up 7 bases and J gave up 9 bases, with 22 bases separating them. CDR3 residues: CASNRGGNNGGEQFF. The DNA of the CDR3 is TGTGCCAGCAATAGGGGGGGTAACAATGGTGGTGAGCAGTTCTTC. Based on the CDR3 plus reference TRBV7-2 and TRBJ2-1, the full variable domain is GAGVSQSPSNKVTEKGKDVELRCDPISGHTALYWYRQSLGQGLEFLIYFQGNSAPDKSGLPSDRFSAERTGGSVSTLTIQRTQQEDSAVYLCASNRGGNNGGEQFFGPGTRLTVL.

The gene calls are TRBV23-1 and TRBJ2-1, with D tentatively TRBD1 or TRBD2 (5 bases each). TRBV23-1 is annotated as an ORF whose role is uncertain. V lost 1 base and J 6 bases, leaving 19 bases between the germline ends. The CDR3 has 17 residues. CDR3: CASSQFRGPRSVNEQFF. In DNA form, the CDR3 reads TGCGCCAGCAGTCAATTTAGGGGACCTCGATCGGTCAATGAGCAGTTCTTC.

This chain joins TRBV5-1 and TRBJ2-5; possibly TRBD2 for D (6 bases). Germline assignment: CDR1 SGHRS and CDR2 YFSETQ. The V end lost 4 bases, the J end lost 5 bases, and 18 bases lay between the germline ends. The CDR3 spans 15 residues. The CDR3 reads CASSPGSTAGETQYF. The CDR3, as DNA: TGCGCCAGCAGCCCCGGGTCAACCGCGGGGGAGACCCAGTACTTC.

This clone is a singleton in its sample. The chain combines TRBV25-1 with TRBJ1-4; the D gene is possibly TRBD1 (5 bases). Trimming took 5 bases from V and 7 from J, leaving 17 bases between them. This CDR3 contains 15 residues. Germline CDR1 is MGHDK and CDR2 is SYGVNS. In DNA, the CDR3 is TGTGCCAGCAGTACGCGGACCACGGGGGGTGAAAAACTGTTTTTT. The encoded protein is CASSTRTTGGEKLFF.

This rearrangement joins TRBV5-4 to TRBJ2-2; D is perhaps TRBD2 (6 bases). Trimming removed 5 bases from V and 3 bases from J, with 14 bases in between. This CDR3 has 15 residues. CDR1 SGHNT and CDR2 YYREEE come from the germline V gene (reference sequence). The DNA for the CDR3 is TGTGCCAGCAGACTGGACTACTTTGACACCGGGGAGCTGTTTTTT. Translation: CASRLDYFDTGELFF.

This chain uses TRBV7-2 with TRBJ2-7; D is ambiguous. V was trimmed by 1 base and J by 6 bases, leaving 7 bases between them. The CDR3 sequence is 12 residues long. Germline CDR1 is SGHTA and CDR2 is FQGNSA. This chain's CDR3 is CASSLEVAEQYF. CDR3 nucleotides: TGTGCCAGCAGCTTAGAGGTGGCCGAGCAGTACTTC.

The chain carries TRBV6-5 and TRBJ2-7; D possibly uses TRBD1 or TRBD2 (6 bases each). Germline V gives CDR1 MNHEY, CDR2 SVGAGI. This CDR3 is 14 amino acids long. V was clipped by 6 bases and J by 1 base, with 13 bases between them. CDR3: CASSYRGQSYEQYF. CDR3 DNA sequence: TGTGCCAGCAGCTACCGGGGGCAGTCCTACGAGCAGTACTTC.

The genes are TRBV11-3 and TRBJ2-1; D not resolved. Germline values: CDR1 SGHNT, CDR2 YENEEA. The CDR3 has 12 amino acids. V shed 8 bases and J shed 6 bases, with 11 bases lying between them. The CDR3 DNA reads TGTGCCAGCTCCTTAGCAGGCAATGAGCAGTTCTTC. Protein sequence: CASSLAGNEQFF.

The genes are TRBV18 and TRBJ2-7; 7 bases are a match to TRBD1. The germline CDR1 and CDR2 sequences are KGHSH and LQKENI. CDR3 length equals 17 residues. V lost 0 bases, J lost 0 bases, and 8 bases stayed unmatched. The DNA for the CDR3 is TGTGCCAGCTCACCACCTTTCCCAGGGGGAAACTCCTACGAGCAGTACTTC. Residues: CASSPPFPGGNSYEQYF.

This clone has just a few counts. This rearrangement joins TRBV7-9 to TRBJ2-6; 12 positions match TRBD1. With V trimmed by 5 bases and J by 3 bases, 8 bases remained unmatched. The length of the CDR3 is 18 residues. Looked up from germline, CDR1 is SEHNR and CDR2 is FQNEAQ (reference sequence). CDR3 nucleotides: TGTGCCAGCAGCCGACTCCGGGACAGGGGGCGTGGGGCCAACGTCCTGACTTTC. It codes for CASSRLRDRGRGANVLTF.

The V gene is TRBV6-5, the J gene TRBJ2-7; 7 positions agree with TRBD1. This CDR3 is 14 amino acids long. Germline values: CDR1 MNHEY, CDR2 SVGAGI. V was pared by 6 bases and J by 4 bases, with 9 bases of the junction left unmatched. The CDR3 sequence is CASRPGTVKYEQYF. CDR3 nucleotides: TGTGCCAGCAGACCCGGGACAGTTAAATACGAGCAGTACTTC.

This chain links TRBV4-2 with TRBJ2-3; 7 bases match TRBD2. Per germline, CDR1 LGHNA and CDR2 YNFKEQ. This CDR3 region has 17 residues. V gave up 0 bases and J gave up 0 bases; unmatched junction bases: 6. In DNA form, the CDR3 reads TGTGCCAGCAGCCAAGACCCGGCTAGCGGAAGCACAGATACGCAGTATTTT. This translates into CASSQDPASGSTDTQYF.

The J gene is TRBJ2-7, the V gene TRBV6-6; a weak D match, TRBD1 (5 bases). The germline CDR1 and CDR2 sequences are MNHNY and SVGAGI (reference sequence). V was clipped by 4 bases and J by 3 bases, with 19 bases between them. The CDR3 loop spans 16 amino acids. The CDR3 nucleotides read TGTGCCAGCAGTTCCGCTTCAAGGGGTCAGTTCTACGAGCAGTACTTC. Translating it yields CASSSASRGQFYEQYF.

The chain employs TRBV13 and TRBJ2-3; D is uncertain. The CDR3 covers 13 residues. Germline V CDR1 and CDR2: PRHDT, FYEKMQ (reference sequence). Trimming stripped 6 bases from V and 1 base from J, with 8 bases between. This chain's CDR3 is CASRLLGTDTQYF. The CDR3 nucleotides are TGTGCCAGCAGGCTCCTAGGCACAGATACGCAGTATTTT.

This clone appeared a single time. This chain connects TRBV28 to TRBJ2-7; D may be TRBD2 (5 bases). In germline, CDR1 is MDHEN, CDR2 SYDVKM. CDR3 length equals 13 residues. Trimming removed 7 bases at V and 0 bases at J, with 10 bases between. The CDR3 region has the DNA TGTGCCAGCAAAGAGGGAGCCTCCTACGAGCAGTACTTC. It encodes CASKEGASYEQYF.